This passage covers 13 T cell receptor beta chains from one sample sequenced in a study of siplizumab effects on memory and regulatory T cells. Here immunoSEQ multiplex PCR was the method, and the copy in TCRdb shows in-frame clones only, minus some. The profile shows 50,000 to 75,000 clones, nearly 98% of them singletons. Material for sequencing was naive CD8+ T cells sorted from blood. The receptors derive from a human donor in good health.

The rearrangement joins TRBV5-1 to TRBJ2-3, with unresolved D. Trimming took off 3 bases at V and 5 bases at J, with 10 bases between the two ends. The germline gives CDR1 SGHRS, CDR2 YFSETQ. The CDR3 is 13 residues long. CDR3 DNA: TGCGCCAGCAGCTCCTTCCTTGGAGATACGCAGTATTTT. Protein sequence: CASSSFLGDTQYF.

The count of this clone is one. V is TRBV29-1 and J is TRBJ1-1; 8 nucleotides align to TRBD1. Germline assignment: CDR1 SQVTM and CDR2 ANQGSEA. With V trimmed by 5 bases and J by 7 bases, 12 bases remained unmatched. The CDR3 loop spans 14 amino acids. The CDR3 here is CSVPPDRDGYEAFF. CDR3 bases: TGCAGCGTTCCCCCGGACAGGGATGGCTATGAAGCTTTCTTT. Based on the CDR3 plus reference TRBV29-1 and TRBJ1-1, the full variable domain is SAVISQKPSRDICQRGTSLTIQCQVDSQVTMMFWYRQQPGQSLTLIATANQGSEATYESGFVIDKFPISRPNLTFSTLTVSNMSPEDSSIYLCSVPPDRDGYEAFFGQGTRLTVV.

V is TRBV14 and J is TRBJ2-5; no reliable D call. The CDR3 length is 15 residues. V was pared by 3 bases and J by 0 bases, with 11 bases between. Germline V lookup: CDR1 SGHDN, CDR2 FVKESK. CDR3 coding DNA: TGTGCCAGCAGCCAGTTTGCGACACACCAAGAGACCCAGTACTTC. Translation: CASSQFATHQETQYF. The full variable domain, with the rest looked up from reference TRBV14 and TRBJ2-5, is EAGVTQFPSHSVIEKGQTVTLRCDPISGHDNLYWYRRVMGKEIKFLLHFVKESKQDESGMPNNRFLAERTGGTYSTLKVQPAELEDSGVYFCASSQFATHQETQYFGPGTRLLVL.

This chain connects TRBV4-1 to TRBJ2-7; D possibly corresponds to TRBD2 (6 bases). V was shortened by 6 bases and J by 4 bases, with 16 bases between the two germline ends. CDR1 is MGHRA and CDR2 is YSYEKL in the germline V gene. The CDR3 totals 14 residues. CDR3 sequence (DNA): TGCGCCAGCAGGTTAGAGGTCGGAGGGTACGAGCAGTACTTC. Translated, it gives CASRLEVGGYEQYF.

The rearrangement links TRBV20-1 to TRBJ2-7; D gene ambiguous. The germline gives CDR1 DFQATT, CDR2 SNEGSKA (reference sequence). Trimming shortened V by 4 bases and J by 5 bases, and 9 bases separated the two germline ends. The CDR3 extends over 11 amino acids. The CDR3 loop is CSAILGHEQYF. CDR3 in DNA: TGCAGTGCTATCTTGGGCCACGAGCAGTACTTC.

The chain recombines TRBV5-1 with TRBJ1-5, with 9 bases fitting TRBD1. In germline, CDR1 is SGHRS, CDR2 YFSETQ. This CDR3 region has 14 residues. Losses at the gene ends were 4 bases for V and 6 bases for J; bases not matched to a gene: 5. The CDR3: CASSAGQGSQPQHF. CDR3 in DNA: TGCGCCAGCAGCGCGGGACAGGGTAGTCAGCCCCAGCATTTT.

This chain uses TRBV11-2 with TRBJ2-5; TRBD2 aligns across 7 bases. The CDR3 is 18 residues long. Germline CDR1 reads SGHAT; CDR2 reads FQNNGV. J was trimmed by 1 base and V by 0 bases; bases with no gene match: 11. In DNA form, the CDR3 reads TGTGCCAGCAGCTTAGATCTAGGCCTAGCGGACGCCCAAGAGACCCAGTACTTC. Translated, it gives CASSLDLGLADAQETQYF.

The CDR3 bases are TGTGCCAGCAGGCCCCCCCCAGAGGGCAGGGGGGCCAACGTCCTGACTTTC. Translation gives CASRPPPEGRGANVLTF. The V call is TRBV28, the J call TRBJ2-6; a weak D match, TRBD2 (5 bases). Germline CDR1 MDHEN, CDR2 SYDVKM. The CDR3 covers 17 residues. Between the trimmed V and J ends, which lost 6 bases and 4 bases, there was a span of 19 bases. Supplemented by reference TRBV28 and TRBJ2-6, the full variable domain reads DVKVTQSSRYLVKRTGEKVFLECVQDMDHENMFWYRQDPGLGLRLIYFSYDVKMKEKGDIPEGYSVSREKKERFSLILESASTNQTSMYLCASRPPPEGRGANVLTFGAGSRLTVL.

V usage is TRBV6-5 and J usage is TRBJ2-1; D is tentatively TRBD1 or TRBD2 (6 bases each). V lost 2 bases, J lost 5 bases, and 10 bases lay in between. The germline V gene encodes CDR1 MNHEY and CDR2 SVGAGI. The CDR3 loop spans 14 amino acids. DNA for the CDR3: TGTGCCAGCAGTTACGGGGGGCCAAACAATGAGCAGTTCTTC. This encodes CASSYGGPNNEQFF.

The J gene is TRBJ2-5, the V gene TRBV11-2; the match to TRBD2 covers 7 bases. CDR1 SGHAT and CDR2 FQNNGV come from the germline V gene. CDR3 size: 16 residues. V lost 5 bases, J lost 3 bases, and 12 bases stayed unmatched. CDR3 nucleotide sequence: TGTGCCAGCAGCATCTACTCCTCCGCGGGGGAAGAGACCCAGTACTTC. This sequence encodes CASSIYSSAGEETQYF.

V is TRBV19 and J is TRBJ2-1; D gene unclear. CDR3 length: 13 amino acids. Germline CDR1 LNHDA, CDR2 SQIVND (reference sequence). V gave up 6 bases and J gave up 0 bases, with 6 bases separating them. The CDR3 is CASRVSSYNEQFF. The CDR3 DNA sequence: TGTGCCAGTAGGGTGAGCTCCTACAATGAGCAGTTCTTC.

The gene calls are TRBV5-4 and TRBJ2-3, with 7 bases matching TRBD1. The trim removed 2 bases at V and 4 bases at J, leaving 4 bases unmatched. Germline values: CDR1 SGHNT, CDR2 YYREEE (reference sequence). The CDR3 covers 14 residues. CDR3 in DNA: TGTGCCAGCAGCTTTCAGGGGGTAGCAGATACGCAGTATTTT. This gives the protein CASSFQGVADTQYF.

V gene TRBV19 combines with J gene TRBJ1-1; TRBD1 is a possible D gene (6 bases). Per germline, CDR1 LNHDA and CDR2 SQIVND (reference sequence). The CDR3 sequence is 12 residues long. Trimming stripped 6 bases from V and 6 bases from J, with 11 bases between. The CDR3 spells CASRGGLPEAFF. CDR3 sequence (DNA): TGTGCCAGTAGAGGGGGGCTGCCTGAAGCTTTCTTT.